A selection of T cell receptor beta chains follows, all from one sample in a study of cytomegalovirus exposure and HLA in healthy donors. Produced via immunoSEQ multiplex PCR; TCRdb's table is partial and in-frame only. The sample lists over 150,000 clones, roughly four fifths occurring once. Sequencing was done on a sample of PBMCs. All receptors derive from a woman aged 50 to 60 in good health and CMV-seronegative. Both conserved end residues are part of each CDR3. The D gene is left open where the match is weak. The size field is filled for only some rows; it gives once, few, many or a size class.

cdr3_nt cdr3_aa d_call v_call clone_size j_call
TGTGCCAGCAGACTCGACACCTGGCCCAACTATGGCTACACCTTC CASRLDTWPNYGYTF NA TRBV2 once TRBJ1-2
TGTGCCAGCAGTGCCCGGACAGGGTTGGAGACCCAGTACTTC CASSARTGLETQYF TRBD1 TRBV6-1 NA TRBJ2-5
TGTGCCAGCAGCTTAGCGCTGGGGAGGTCGAGGGAGCAGTACTTC CASSLALGRSREQYF NA TRBV7-8 NA TRBJ2-7
TGTGCCAGCCGGCAGGATAATTCTGGGGCCAACGTCCTGACTTTC CASRQDNSGANVLTF NA TRBV18 NA TRBJ2-6
TGTGCCAGCACTGCTAGCGGGGGTGATAATGAGCAGTTCTTC CASTASGGDNEQFF TRBD2 TRBV6-1 NA TRBJ2-1
TGCGCCAGCAGCTCACAGGGGTCTGGGGCCAACGTCCTGACTTTC CASSSQGSGANVLTF TRBD1 TRBV5-1 NA TRBJ2-6
TGCGCCAGCAGCCCCCGGTCGGAACTATCGTCGACAGATACGCAGTATTTT CASSPRSELSSTDTQYF NA TRBV4-1 few TRBJ2-3
TGCGCCAGCAGTGAAGAGCGGCCGACCTACGAGCAGTACTTC CASSEERPTYEQYF NA TRBV10-1 NA TRBJ2-7
TGTGCCAGCAGTGAAGCGCAGGAGCAGTACTTC CASSEAQEQYF NA TRBV6-1 NA TRBJ2-7
TGTGCCAGCAGCCCGGCGGGACTAGGGGCCCCCACAGATACGCAGTATTTT CASSPAGLGAPTDTQYF TRBD2 TRBV7-6 NA TRBJ2-3
TGCAGCGTTGAAGAGGCGGGTAACACTGAAGCTTTCTTT CSVEEAGNTEAFF NA TRBV29-1 few TRBJ1-1
TGTGCCAGCAGGGAACTCGCCAGCGGGGGGGCAGATACGCAGTATTTT CASRELASGGADTQYF TRBD2 TRBV2 once TRBJ2-3
TGCGCCAGCAGCCAAGAGGGTCTAACTGGGGCCAACGTCCTGACTTTC CASSQEGLTGANVLTF NA TRBV5-1 NA TRBJ2-6
TGTGCCAGCAGTGAACAGAAGGACTCCCCACGGCAGTACTTC CASSEQKDSPRQYF NA TRBV6-1 once TRBJ2-7